The source of this T cell receptor (beta chain) is a study of T cell clonotyping in hematopoietic cell transplantation. Notes on the study in general: After transplant, recipient diversity fell while pathologically expanded clonotypes grew through day 180. No sorting was done, leaving CD4 and CD8 contributions mixed.

The CDR3 is 14 amino acids. V gave up 3 bases and J gave up 3 bases, with 15 bases separating them. Germline assignment: CDR1 GTSNPN and CDR2 SVGIG (reference sequence). Note on this clone: The antigen remains undetermined.

Generated by immunoSEQ multiplex PCR, the TCRdb table keeps only in-frame clones and is missing some. The table has tens of thousands of clones, 94% seen once. The source is a woman in her forties or fifties in good health. Some clones in this sample may be carry-over from other donors' samples. The V and J genes are TRBV30 and TRBJ2-7, with D perhaps given as TRBD1 or TRBD2 (5 bases each). Sequenced: peripheral blood mononuclear cells. This CDR3 reads CAWRTPGLDYEQYF. CDR3 DNA: TGTGCCTGGAGGACCCCGGGGCTAGACTACGAGCAGTACTTC.